This T cell receptor (beta chain) was identified during a study of identical twins. Notes on the study in general: Weaker excess twin sharing was seen among beta out-of-frame sequences.

In this sample, this clonotype turned up many times. The antigen remains undetermined. CDR3 length equals 19 residues. V lost 3 bases and J lost 0; bases outside the gene matches: 11. Germline CDR1 and CDR2: PRHDT and FYEKMQ (reference sequence). TCRdb reanalysed the 5' RACE reads using MiXCR and keeps one entry per CDR3 protein. The data show hundreds of thousands of distinct CDR3 sequences, 8% to 9.5% seen once. This sample was also put to use in a study of yellow fever vaccine responses in identical twins.

V and J are TRBV13 and TRBJ2-1; TRBD2 aligns across 10 bases. The sequencing sample was made of CD8+ T cells sorted from blood. This clonotype was obtained from a woman between 18 and 30 years old in good health. CDR3 sequence (DNA): TGTGCCAGCAGCTTCGCCAGCGGGGGGGACTCCCTCTCCTACAATGAGCAGTTCTTC. Its translation is CASSFASGGDSLSYNEQFF.